These 14 T cell receptor beta chains were all obtained from the same sample, sequenced in a study of naive and memory T cell subsets. Study results and limitations: A few larger clonotypes appeared in naive repertoires, especially CD8, possibly memory cells re-expressing CD45RA.

An equimolar mix of two oligonucleotides served as the beta constant-region primer for TRBC1 and TRBC2. The ligated cDNA underwent four PCR rounds using SP2 and nested alpha and beta constant-region primers. One entry per CDR3 protein, called by TCRdb with MiXCR from the UMI-ligation and nested PCR reads. The table has about 90,000 distinct CDR3 sequences, 11% seen once. These receptors are not linked to any known antigen. What was sequenced was naive CD4+ T cells from blood. These receptors all come from a human donor in good health.

V usage is TRBV12-3 or TRBV12-4 and J usage is TRBJ1-2, with TRBD1 as a possible D gene (6 bases). The CDR3 contains 16 residues. V was trimmed by 7 bases and J by 13 bases, leaving 31 bases between them. The CDR3 spells CASTPRGGGGFMATTF. CDR3 DNA sequence: TGTGCCAGCACCCCAAGGGGTGGGGGCGGATTTATGGCTACCACCTTC.

This clonotype was seen a few times. The gene calls are TRBV5-1 and TRBJ2-1; D is possibly TRBD1 or TRBD2 (5 bases each). The CDR3 runs to 14 residues. Germline V gives CDR1 SGHRS, CDR2 YFSETQ. V dropped 5 bases and J dropped 10 bases, with 19 bases sitting between them. The CDR3 nucleotides read TGCGCCAGCAGTCCTTCGAGGGTCAGGGTGGAGCAGTTCTTC. Protein product: CASSPSRVRVEQFF. The full variable domain, with the rest looked up from reference TRBV5-1 and TRBJ2-1, is KAGVTQTPRYLIKTRGQQVTLSCSPISGHRSVSWYQQTPGQGLQFLFEYFSETQRNKGNFPGRFSGRQFSNSRSEMNVSTLELGDSALYLCASSPSRVRVEQFFGPGTRLTVL.

This clonotype was found a few times. V gene TRBV20-1 combines with J gene TRBJ2-4, with D perhaps TRBD2 (5 bases). Germline-derived CDR1 and CDR2 are DFQATT and SNEGSKA (reference sequence). The CDR3 loop spans 13 amino acids. The V and J ends lost 3 bases and 0 bases respectively, with 6 bases between them. The CDR3 loop is CSARDLAKNIQYF. The CDR3 nucleotides read TGCAGTGCTAGGGACTTAGCCAAAAACATTCAGTACTTC.

This chain connects TRBV29-1 to TRBJ2-3; a weak D match, TRBD2 (5 bases). V lost 7 bases and J 2 bases, leaving 16 bases between the germline ends. The germline CDR1 and CDR2 sequences are SQVTM and ANQGSEA. The CDR3 length is 14 residues. The CDR3 bases are TGCAGCGGGGGTGAGCGGAGTTCCACAGATACGCAGTATTTT. Translated, it gives CSGGERSSTDTQYF.

This clonotype was counted between two and nine times. J is TRBJ1-2 and V is TRBV24-1, with unresolved D. This CDR3 comprises 12 residues. Germline V CDR1 and CDR2: KGHDR, SFDVKD. The V and J ends lost 6 bases and 4 bases respectively, with 8 bases between them. CDR3 protein: CATSLEGYGYTF. CDR3 DNA: TGTGCCACCAGTTTGGAGGGCTATGGCTACACCTTC.

The V call is TRBV12-3 or TRBV12-4, the J call TRBJ1-2; 7 nucleotides match TRBD1. V gave up 5 bases and J gave up 13 bases; unmatched junction bases: 10. This CDR3 has 12 amino acids. This CDR3 reads CASSLQGGSLTF. CDR3 nucleotide sequence: TGTGCCAGCAGTCTTCAGGGGGGAAGTCTCACCTTC.

The rearrangement links TRBV15 to TRBJ2-3, with 7 bases fitting TRBD1. Germline V lookup: CDR1 LNHNV, CDR2 YYDKDF (reference sequence). Unmatched junction bases numbered 7, after V lost 2 bases and J lost 5 bases. The CDR3 has 15 residues. In nucleotides, the CDR3 is TGTGCCACCAGCAGAAAGGGGGCGCAGCAAGATACGCAGTATTTT. Its translation: CATSRKGAQQDTQYF.

This clonotype was counted a few times. The rearrangement links TRBV2 to TRBJ2-1; 10 bases fit TRBD2. V shed 6 bases and J 2 bases; nucleotides not matched to a gene: 4. The V gene's germline CDR1 is SNHLY and CDR2 FYNNEI. The CDR3 sequence is 15 residues long. CDR3 in DNA: TGTGCCAGCAGCGCCAGCGGGGGGGCCTACAATGAGCAGTTCTTC. Its protein product is CASSASGGAYNEQFF.

This clonotype was recorded at least ten times. The chain carries TRBV20-1 and TRBJ2-7; D is unclear. Germline CDR1 and CDR2: DFQATT and SNEGSKA (reference sequence). V was pared by 1 base and J by 5 bases, with 18 bases between. The CDR3 runs 15 residues. DNA of the CDR3: TGCAGTGCTAGAGGAAGATGGGTAAATCTCCACGAGCAGTACTTC. This codes for CSARGRWVNLHEQYF.

This clonotype appeared a few times. This CDR3 reads CSVAEVTLAANNEQFF. The DNA for the CDR3 is TGCAGCGTTGCGGAGGTTACACTAGCGGCAAACAATGAGCAGTTCTTC. The rearrangement links TRBV29-1 to TRBJ2-1, with TRBD2 matching 8 bases. Per the germline V gene, CDR1 is SQVTM and CDR2 is ANQGSEA. V shed 4 bases, J shed 5 bases, and the junction held 13 bases outside the gene matches. This CDR3 has 16 residues.

This clonotype was counted ten times or more. The rearrangement uses TRBV4-3 and TRBJ2-1; D gene ambiguous. This CDR3 region has 18 residues. V shed 2 bases and J shed 4 bases, with 21 bases lying between them. Germline CDR1 and CDR2: LGHNA and YSLEER. The CDR3 protein is CASSQTSRKVAAYNEQFF. The CDR3 nucleotides read TGCGCCAGCAGCCAAACTTCCAGAAAGGTAGCAGCTTACAATGAGCAGTTCTTC.

The V call is TRBV25-1, the J call TRBJ1-4; 7 bases line up with TRBD1. Trimming removed 3 bases from V and 3 bases from J; junction bases left unmatched: 1. CDR3 length equals 14 residues. The germline CDR1 and CDR2 sequences are MGHDK and SYGVNS. CDR3 protein: CASSETGPNEKLFF. The CDR3 DNA is TGTGCCAGCAGTGAGACAGGGCCTAATGAAAAACTGTTTTTT.

Worth noting for this clonotype: The conserved phenylalanine or tryptophan normally closing the CDR3 is absent here, so this likely arose from a read error. The chain links TRBV7-8 to TRBJ2-7; tentative D call: TRBD1 (6 bases). CDR3 size: 14 residues. Germline CDR1 SGHVS, CDR2 FQNEAQ. The V end lost 5 bases, the J end lost 3 bases, and 14 bases lay between the germline ends. This CDR3 reads CASSRGGDSYEQYL. The CDR3 nucleotides are TGTGCCAGCAGCCGAGGGGGAGACAGCTACGAGCAGTACTTA.

The chain has TRBV12-3 or TRBV12-4 and TRBJ2-5, with D perhaps matching TRBD2 (5 bases). The germline V and J ends were trimmed by 0 bases and 5 bases, with 13 bases remaining between them. The CDR3 consists of 15 residues. The CDR3 nucleotides read TGTGCCAGCAGTTTAGCACGGAGTAGCGTGGAGACCCAGTACTTC. The encoded protein is CASSLARSSVETQYF.